The T cell receptor beta chain described here comes from a study of blood T cell repertoires in COVID-19. The CDR3 consists of 17 residues. Germline assignment: CDR1 SGHRS and CDR2 YFSETQ. Trimming took 6 bases from V and 4 from J; bases not matched to a gene: 18. Original data processing: Amplifying reference gene primers gave estimates of nucleated cell counts. Assay: immunoSEQ multiplex PCR; the TCRdb copy retains only in-frame clones and omits some. D and trimming come from the DNA, and the V and J calls and clone size come from that table. The sample consists of fewer than 60,000 clones, roughly 82% of them appearing once.

This TCR derives from a woman of 80 years or more with acute or convalescent COVID-19. Sequenced material: peripheral blood. This chain joins TRBV5-1 and TRBJ1-2, with 7 bases that match TRBD1. The CDR3 sequence is CASNGREDREGTYGYTF. The CDR3 DNA follows: TGCGCCAGCAACGGACGAGAAGACAGGGAAGGGACCTATGGCTACACCTTC.